This T cell receptor (beta chain) was retrieved from a study of blood T cell repertoires in COVID-19. As processed by the authors: Using reference gene primer amplification, nucleated cell counts were estimated. TCRdb's copy holds only in-frame clones and misses some; the assay was immunoSEQ multiplex PCR. V and J calls and clone size come straight from that table; D and trimming were deduced from the DNA. This table holds some 200,000 clones, 87% found once. V lost 5 bases, J lost 3 bases, and 19 bases lay in between. This CDR3 is 17 amino acids long. Germline V gene data show CDR1 as SEHNR and CDR2 as FQNEAQ (reference sequence).

The chain has TRBV7-9 and TRBJ2-2; maybe TRBD2 (6 bases). The sequence was collected from a man aged 40-49 years with active or convalescent COVID-19. The sample comprised peripheral blood. CDR3 in DNA: TGTGCCAGCAGCCCCCACCTAGTGGGGGGTTACACCGGGGAGCTGTTTTTT. It encodes CASSPHLVGGYTGELFF.